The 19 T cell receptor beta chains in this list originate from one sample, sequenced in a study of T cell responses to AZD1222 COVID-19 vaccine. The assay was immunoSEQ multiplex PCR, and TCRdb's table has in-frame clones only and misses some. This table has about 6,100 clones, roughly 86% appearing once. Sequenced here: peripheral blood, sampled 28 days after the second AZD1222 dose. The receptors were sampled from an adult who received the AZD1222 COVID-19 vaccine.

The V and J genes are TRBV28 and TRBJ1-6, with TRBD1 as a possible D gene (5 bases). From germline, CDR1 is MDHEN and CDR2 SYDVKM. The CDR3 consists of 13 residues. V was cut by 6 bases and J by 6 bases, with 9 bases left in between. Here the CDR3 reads CASRLTVNSPLHF. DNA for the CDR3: TGTGCCAGCAGACTGACAGTTAATTCACCCCTCCACTTT. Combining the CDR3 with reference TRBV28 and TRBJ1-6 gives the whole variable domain DVKVTQSSRYLVKRTGEKVFLECVQDMDHENMFWYRQDPGLGLRLIYFSYDVKMKEKGDIPEGYSVSREKKERFSLILESASTNQTSMYLCASRLTVNSPLHFGNGTRLTVT.

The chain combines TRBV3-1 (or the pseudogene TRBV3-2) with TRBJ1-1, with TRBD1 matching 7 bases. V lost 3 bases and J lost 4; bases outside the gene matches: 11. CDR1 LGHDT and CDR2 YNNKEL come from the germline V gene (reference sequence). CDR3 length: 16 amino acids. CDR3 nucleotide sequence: TGTGCCAGCAGCCAGAAGGCAGGGGGGCTTGGCACTGAAGCTTTCTTT. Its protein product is CASSQKAGGLGTEAFF.

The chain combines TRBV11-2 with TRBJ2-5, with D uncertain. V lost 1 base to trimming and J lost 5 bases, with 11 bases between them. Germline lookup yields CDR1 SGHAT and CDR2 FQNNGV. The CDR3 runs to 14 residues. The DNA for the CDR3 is TGTGCCAGCAGCTTAGGGACCGTGGGCGAGACCCAGTACTTC. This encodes CASSLGTVGETQYF.

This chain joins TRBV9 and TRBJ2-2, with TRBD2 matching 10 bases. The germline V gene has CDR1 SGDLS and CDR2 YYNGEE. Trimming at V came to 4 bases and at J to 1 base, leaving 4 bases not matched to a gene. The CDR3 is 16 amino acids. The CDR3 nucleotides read TGTGCCAGCAGCCACCGGACTAGCGGGAACACCGGGGAGCTGTTTTTT. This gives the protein CASSHRTSGNTGELFF.

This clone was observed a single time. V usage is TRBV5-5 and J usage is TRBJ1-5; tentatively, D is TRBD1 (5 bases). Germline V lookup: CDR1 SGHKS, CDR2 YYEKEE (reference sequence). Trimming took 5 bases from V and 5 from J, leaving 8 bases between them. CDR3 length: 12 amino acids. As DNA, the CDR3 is TGTGCCAGCAGGGGGGAGGATCAGCCCCAGCATTTT. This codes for CASRGEDQPQHF.

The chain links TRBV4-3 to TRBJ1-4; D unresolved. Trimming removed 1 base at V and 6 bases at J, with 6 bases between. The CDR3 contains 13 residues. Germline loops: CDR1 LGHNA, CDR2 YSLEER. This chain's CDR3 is CASSQVADEKLFF. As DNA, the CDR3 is TGCGCCAGCAGCCAAGTTGCGGATGAAAAACTGTTTTTT.

The CDR3 here is CASSLWEDSYIRTDTQYF. CDR3 nucleotides: TGTGCCAGCAGTTTATGGGAGGACAGTTATATCCGCACAGATACGCAGTATTTT. The chain links TRBV28 to TRBJ2-3, with a possible D match to TRBD1 (6 bases). Germline CDR1 MDHEN, CDR2 SYDVKM. Trimming removed 0 bases from V and 1 base from J, with 17 bases in between. The CDR3 loop spans 18 amino acids.

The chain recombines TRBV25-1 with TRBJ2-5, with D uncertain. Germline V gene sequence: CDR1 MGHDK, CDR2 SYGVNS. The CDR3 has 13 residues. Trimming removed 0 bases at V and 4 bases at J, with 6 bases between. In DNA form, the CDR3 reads TGTGCCAGCAGTGAATATCTGGGAGAGACCCAGTACTTC. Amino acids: CASSEYLGETQYF. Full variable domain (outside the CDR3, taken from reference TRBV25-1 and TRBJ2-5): EADIYQTPRYLVIGTGKKITLECSQTMGHDKMYWYQQDPGMELHLIHYSYGVNSTEKGDLSSESTVSRIRTEHFPLTLESARPSHTSQYLCASSEYLGETQYFGPGTRLLVL.

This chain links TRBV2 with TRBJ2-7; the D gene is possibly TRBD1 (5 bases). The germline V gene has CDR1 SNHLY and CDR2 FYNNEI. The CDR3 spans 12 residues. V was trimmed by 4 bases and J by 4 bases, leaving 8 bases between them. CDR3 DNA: TGTGCCAGCAGTGTAAGGGGATACGAGCAGTACTTC. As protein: CASSVRGYEQYF.

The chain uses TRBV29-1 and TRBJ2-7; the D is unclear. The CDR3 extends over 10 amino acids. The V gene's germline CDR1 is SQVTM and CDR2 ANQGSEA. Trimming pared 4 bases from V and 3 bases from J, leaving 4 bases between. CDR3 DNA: TGCAGCGTTGGGGACTACGAGCAGTACTTC. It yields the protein CSVGDYEQYF.

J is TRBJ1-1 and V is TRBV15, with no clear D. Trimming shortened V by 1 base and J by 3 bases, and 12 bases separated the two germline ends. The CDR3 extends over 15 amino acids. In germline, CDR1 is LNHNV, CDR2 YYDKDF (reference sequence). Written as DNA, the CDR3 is TGTGCCACCAGCAGAGGTCGGGGATTGGACACTGAAGCTTTCTTT. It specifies CATSRGRGLDTEAFF. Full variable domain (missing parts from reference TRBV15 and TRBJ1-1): DAMVIQNPRYQVTQFGKPVTLSCSQTLNHNVMYWYQQKSSQAPKLLFHYYDKDFNNEADTPDNFQSRRPNTSFCFLDIRSPGLGDTAMYLCATSRGRGLDTEAFFGQGTRLTVV.

CDR3 nucleotides: TGCGCCAGCAGCCCGGGGACTAGCGGACAAGAGACCCAGTACTTC. It specifies CASSPGTSGQETQYF. The chain combines TRBV5-1 with TRBJ2-5, with 11 bases matching TRBD2. The CDR3 runs to 15 residues. The germline CDR1 and CDR2 sequences are SGHRS and YFSETQ. The V and J ends lost 4 bases and 2 bases, in that order; junction bases with no gene match: 4.

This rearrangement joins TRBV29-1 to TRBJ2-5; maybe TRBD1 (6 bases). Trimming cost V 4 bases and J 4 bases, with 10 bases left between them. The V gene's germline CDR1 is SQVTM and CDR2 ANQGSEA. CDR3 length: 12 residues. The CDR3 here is CSVVRTAETQYF. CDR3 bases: TGCAGCGTTGTAAGGACAGCAGAGACCCAGTACTTC.

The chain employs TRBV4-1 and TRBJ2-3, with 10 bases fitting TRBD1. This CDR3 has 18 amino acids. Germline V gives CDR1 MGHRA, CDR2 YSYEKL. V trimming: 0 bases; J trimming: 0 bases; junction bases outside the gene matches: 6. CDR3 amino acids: CASSQDGQGVWSTDTQYF. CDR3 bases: TGCGCCAGCAGCCAAGACGGACAGGGGGTGTGGAGCACAGATACGCAGTATTTT.

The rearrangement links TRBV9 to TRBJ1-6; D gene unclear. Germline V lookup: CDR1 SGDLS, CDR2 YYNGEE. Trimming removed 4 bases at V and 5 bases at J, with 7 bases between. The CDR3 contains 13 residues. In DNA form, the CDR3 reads TGTGCCAGCAGCCTAGACAATAATTCACCCCTCCACTTT. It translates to CASSLDNNSPLHF.

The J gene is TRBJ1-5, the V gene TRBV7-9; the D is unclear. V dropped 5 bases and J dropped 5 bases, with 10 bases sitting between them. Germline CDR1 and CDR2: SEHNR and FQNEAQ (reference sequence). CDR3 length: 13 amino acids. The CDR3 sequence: CASSDGIDQPQHF. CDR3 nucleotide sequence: TGTGCCAGCAGCGACGGGATCGATCAGCCCCAGCATTTT.

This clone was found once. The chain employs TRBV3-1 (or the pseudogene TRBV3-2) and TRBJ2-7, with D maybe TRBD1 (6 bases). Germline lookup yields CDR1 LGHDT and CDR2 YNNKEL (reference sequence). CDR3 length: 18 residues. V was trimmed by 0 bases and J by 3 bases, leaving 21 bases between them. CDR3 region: CASSQDPRFRTEVYEQYF. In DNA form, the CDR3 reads TGTGCCAGCAGCCAAGATCCTCGCTTTCGGACAGAAGTCTACGAGCAGTACTTC.

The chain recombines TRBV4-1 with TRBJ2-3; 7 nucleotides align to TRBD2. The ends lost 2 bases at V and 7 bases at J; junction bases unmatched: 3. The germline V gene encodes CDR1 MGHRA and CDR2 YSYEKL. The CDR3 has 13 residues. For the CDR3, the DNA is TGCGCCAGCAGCCAACCGGGAGGAAATACGCAGTATTTT. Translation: CASSQPGGNTQYF.

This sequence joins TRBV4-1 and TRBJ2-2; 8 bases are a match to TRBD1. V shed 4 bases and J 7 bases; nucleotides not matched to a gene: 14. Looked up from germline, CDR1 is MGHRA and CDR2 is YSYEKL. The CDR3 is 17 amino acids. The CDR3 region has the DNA TGCGCCAGCAGCCTAGACCTCCCGGACAGGGTGGGCGGGGAGCTGTTTTTT. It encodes CASSLDLPDRVGGELFF.